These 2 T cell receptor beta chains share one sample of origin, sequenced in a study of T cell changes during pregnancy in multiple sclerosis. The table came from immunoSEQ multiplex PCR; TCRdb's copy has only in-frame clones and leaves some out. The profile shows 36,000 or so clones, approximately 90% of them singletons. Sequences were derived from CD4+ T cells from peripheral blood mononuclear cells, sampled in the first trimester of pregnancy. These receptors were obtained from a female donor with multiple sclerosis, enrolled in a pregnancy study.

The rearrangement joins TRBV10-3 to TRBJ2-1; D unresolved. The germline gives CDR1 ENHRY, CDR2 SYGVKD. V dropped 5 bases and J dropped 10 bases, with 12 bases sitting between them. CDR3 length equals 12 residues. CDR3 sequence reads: CAISLADGEQFF. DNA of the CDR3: TGTGCCATCAGTCTGGCGGATGGAGAGCAGTTCTTC.

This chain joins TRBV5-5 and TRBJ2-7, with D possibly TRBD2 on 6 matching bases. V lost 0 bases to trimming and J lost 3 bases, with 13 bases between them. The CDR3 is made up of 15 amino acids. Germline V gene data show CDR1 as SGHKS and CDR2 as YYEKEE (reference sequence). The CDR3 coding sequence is TGTGCCAGCAGCTTGGGCGGGGCCCTAAACTACGAGCAGTACTTC. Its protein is CASSLGGALNYEQYF.